This TCR beta chain was obtained from a study of blood T cells in healthy people across ages. The study, taken as a whole, reports: Estimates drawn from one million T cells were deemed to understate diversity. Donor CMV status was unknown, possibly confounding expanded clonotype changes.

Every sample gave at least 5 micrograms of total RNA when it was extracted. There are 16 residues in the CDR3. Germline trimming cut 3 bases from V and 6 bases from J; bases unmatched to any gene: 12. Worth noting for this clonotype: The antigen is unknown.

Next came a second PCR, run for about 7 to 12 cycles, which used a sample-barcoded 5' primer along with a J-beta primer mix. In TCRdb, the 5' RACE reads were re-called with MiXCR into one record per CDR3 protein. The table includes around 870,000 distinct CDR3 sequences, under 35% detected once. V and J are TRBV12-3 or TRBV12-4 and TRBJ1-2, with 8 bases identical to TRBD1. The origin of this receptor is a woman older than 75 in good health. Sequencing used blood. The CDR3 nucleotides are TGTGCCAGCAGTTTGGACGGGGGCAGGGGGCAAGATGGCTACACCTTC. This gives the protein CASSLDGGRGQDGYTF.